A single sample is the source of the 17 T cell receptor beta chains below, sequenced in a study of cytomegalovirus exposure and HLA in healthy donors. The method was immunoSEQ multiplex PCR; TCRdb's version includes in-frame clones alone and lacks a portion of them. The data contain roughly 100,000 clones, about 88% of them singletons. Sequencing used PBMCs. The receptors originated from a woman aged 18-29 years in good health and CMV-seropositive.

CDR3 protein: CASSIYGRGPLDYGYTF. CDR3 nucleotides: TGTGCCAGTAGTATATATGGCAGGGGGCCGCTGGACTATGGCTACACCTTC. J is TRBJ1-2 and V is TRBV19, with 8 bases fitting TRBD1. Per the germline V gene, CDR1 is LNHDA and CDR2 is SQIVND (reference sequence). The V gene end was trimmed by 2 bases and the J gene end by 3 bases; junction bases not matched to a gene: 11. CDR3 size: 17 residues.

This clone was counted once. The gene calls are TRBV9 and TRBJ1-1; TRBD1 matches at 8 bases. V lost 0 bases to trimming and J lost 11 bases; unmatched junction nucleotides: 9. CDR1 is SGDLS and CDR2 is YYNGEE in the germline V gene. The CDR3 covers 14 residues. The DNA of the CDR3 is TGTGCCAGCAGCGTAGAAAGCAGGGGGCGTAGGGCTTTCTTT. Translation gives CASSVESRGRRAFF.

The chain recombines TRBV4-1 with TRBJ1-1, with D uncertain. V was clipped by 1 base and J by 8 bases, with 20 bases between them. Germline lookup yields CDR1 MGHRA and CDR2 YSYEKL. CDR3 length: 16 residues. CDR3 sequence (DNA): TGCGCCAGCAGCCAAGCCTTACGGGTTAACCTGCGAGAAGCTTTCTTT. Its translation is CASSQALRVNLREAFF.

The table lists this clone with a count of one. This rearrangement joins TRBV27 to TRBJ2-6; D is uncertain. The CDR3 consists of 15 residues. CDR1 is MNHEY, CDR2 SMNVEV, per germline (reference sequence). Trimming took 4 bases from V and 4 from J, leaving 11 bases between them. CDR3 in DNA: TGTGCCAGCAGTTCCTACAGTGGCGGGGCCAACGTCCTGACTTTC. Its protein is CASSSYSGGANVLTF.

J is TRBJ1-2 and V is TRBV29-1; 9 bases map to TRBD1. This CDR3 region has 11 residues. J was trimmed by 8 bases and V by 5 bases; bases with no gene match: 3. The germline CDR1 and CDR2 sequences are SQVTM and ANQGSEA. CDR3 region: CSVLGQGGYTF. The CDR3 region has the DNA TGCAGCGTTTTGGGACAGGGAGGCTACACCTTC.

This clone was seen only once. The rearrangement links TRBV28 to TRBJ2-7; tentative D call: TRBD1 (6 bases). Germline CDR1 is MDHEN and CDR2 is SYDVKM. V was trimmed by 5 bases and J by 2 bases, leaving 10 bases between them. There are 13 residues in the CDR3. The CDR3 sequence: CASSQTGTYEQYF. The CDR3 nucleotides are TGTGCCAGCAGTCAGACAGGTACCTACGAGCAGTACTTC.

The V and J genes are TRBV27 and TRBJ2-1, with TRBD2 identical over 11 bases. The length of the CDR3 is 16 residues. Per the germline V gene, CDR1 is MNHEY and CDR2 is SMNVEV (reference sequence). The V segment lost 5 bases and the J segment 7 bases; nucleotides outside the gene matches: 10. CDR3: CASSASLAGGKNEQFF. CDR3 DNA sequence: TGTGCCAGCAGTGCCTCCCTAGCGGGGGGAAAAAATGAGCAGTTCTTC.

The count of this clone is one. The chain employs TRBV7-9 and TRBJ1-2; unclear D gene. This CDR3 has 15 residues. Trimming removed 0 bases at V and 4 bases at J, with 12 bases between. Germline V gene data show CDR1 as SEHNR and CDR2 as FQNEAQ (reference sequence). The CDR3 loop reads CASSLAAGKSYGYTF. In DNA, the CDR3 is TGTGCCAGCAGCTTAGCGGCGGGAAAAAGCTATGGCTACACCTTC.

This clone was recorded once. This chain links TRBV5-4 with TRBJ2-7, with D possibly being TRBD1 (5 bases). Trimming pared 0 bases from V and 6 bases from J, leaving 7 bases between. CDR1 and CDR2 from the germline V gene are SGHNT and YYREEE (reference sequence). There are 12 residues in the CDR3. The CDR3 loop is CASSLEGLEQYV. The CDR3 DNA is TGTGCCAGCAGCTTGGAGGGGCTCGAGCAGTACGTC.

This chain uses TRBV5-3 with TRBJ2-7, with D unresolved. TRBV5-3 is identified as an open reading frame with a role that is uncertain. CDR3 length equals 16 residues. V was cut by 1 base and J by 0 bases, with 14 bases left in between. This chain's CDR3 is CARSLCHRTSSYEQYV. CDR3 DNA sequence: TGTGCCAGAAGCTTGTGTCACAGAACGAGCTCCTACGAGCAGTACGTC.

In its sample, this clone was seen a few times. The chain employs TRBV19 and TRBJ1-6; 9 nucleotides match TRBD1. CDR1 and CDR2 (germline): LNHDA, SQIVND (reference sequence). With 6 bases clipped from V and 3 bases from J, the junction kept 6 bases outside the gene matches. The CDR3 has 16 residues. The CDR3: CASRKQGADYNSPLHF. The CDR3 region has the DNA TGTGCCAGTAGGAAACAGGGGGCTGACTATAATTCACCCCTCCACTTT.

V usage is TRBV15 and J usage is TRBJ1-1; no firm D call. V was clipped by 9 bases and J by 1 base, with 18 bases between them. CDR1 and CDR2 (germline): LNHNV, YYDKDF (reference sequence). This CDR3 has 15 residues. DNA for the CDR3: TGTGCCACGACGCCTGATTTGCGGCCGAACACTGAAGCTTTCTTT. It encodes CATTPDLRPNTEAFF.

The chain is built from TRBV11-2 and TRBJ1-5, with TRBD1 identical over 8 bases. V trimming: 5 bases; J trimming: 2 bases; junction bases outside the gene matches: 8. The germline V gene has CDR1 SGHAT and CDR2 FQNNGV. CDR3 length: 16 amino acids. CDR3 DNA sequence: TGTGCCAGCAGCCTCGGGACAGGATGGGGCAATCAGCCCCAGCATTTT. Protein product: CASSLGTGWGNQPQHF.

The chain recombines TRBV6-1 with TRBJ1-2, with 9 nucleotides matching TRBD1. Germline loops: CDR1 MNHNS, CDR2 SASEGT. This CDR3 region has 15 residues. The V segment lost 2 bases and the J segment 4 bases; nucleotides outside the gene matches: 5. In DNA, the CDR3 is TGTGCCAGCAGTGAATCTCCGGGACAGGGCTATGGCTACACCTTC. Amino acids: CASSESPGQGYGYTF.

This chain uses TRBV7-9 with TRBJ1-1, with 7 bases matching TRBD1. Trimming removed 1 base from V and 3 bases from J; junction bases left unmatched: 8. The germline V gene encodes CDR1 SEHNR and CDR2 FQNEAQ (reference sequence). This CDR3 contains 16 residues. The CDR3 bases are TGTGCCAGCAGCTTAGGAGGGGGCACGAGGGACACTGAAGCTTTCTTT. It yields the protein CASSLGGGTRDTEAFF.

For the CDR3, the DNA is TGTGCCAGCAATGGACTAGCGGGTGCAGATACGCAGTATTTT. The encoded protein is CASNGLAGADTQYF. J is TRBJ2-3 and V is TRBV6-5; TRBD2 aligns across 11 bases. Germline-derived CDR1 and CDR2 are MNHEY and SVGAGI. The CDR3 runs to 14 residues. V shed 7 bases, J shed 4 bases, and the junction held 4 bases outside the gene matches.

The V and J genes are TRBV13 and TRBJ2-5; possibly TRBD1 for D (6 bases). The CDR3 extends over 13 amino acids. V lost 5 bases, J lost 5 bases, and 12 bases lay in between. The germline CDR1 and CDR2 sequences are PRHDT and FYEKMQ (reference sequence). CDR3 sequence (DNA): TGTGCCAGCAGCCTACAGGGATGGGAGACCCAGTACTTC. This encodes CASSLQGWETQYF.